One and the same sample provided the 15 T cell receptor beta chains below, sequenced in a study of molecular identifiers for immune sequencing clone quantification. TCRdb reprocessed the PCR reads with MiXCR, giving one entry per CDR3 protein. The sample comprises about half a million distinct CDR3 sequences, over 20% of which are singletons, and about 0.8% rests with the top ten. Input material: naive CD8+ T cells from blood, with Jurkat cell RNA spiked in. The subset denotes: FACS-sorted CD8+CD4-CCR7+CD45RA+ naive T cells. All receptors come from a human donor in good health. Some libraries in this study had Jurkat cell RNA spiked in.

With regard to this clonotype: This may come from a read error, since a much larger clone is one base off. This sequence joins TRBV23-1 and TRBJ2-7; D might be TRBD2 (6 bases). TRBV23-1 is known as an ORF, though its function is uncertain. V was cut by 8 bases and J by 4 bases, with 18 bases left in between. The CDR3 has 14 residues. CDR3 residues: CASYLPGVGYEQYF. The CDR3 DNA reads as TGCGCCAGCTACCTCCCGGGAGTCGGGTACGAGCAGTACTTC.

The gene calls are TRBV7-9 and TRBJ2-1, with 7 bases matching TRBD2. The junction had 2 bases not matched to a gene; V was cut back by 0 bases and J by 9 bases. The CDR3 sequence is 13 residues long. Germline-derived CDR1 and CDR2 are SEHNR and FQNEAQ (reference sequence). CDR3 DNA sequence: TGTGCCAGCAGCTTAGCGGGAGGGCGTGAGCAGTTCTTC. Protein product: CASSLAGGREQFF.

This clonotype appeared many times. J is TRBJ2-1 and V is TRBV28, with 7 bases that match TRBD1. Trimming cost V 10 bases and J 2 bases; bases outside gene matches: 14. CDR3 size: 16 residues. CDR1 is MDHEN, CDR2 SYDVKM, per germline. Written as DNA, the CDR3 is TGTGCCACCGGAATACAAAACAGGGGCCCCTACAATGAGCAGTTCTTC. Translating gives CATGIQNRGPYNEQFF.

This clonotype appeared a few times. The chain employs TRBV9 and TRBJ1-4; perhaps TRBD1 as D (6 bases). Trimming removed 3 bases from V and 8 bases from J, with 14 bases in between. The CDR3 length is 14 residues. The germline V gene encodes CDR1 SGDLS and CDR2 YYNGEE. The CDR3 DNA sequence: TGTGCCAGCAGCGAGGGACAATTTCGGGAAAAACTGTTTTTT. Protein sequence: CASSEGQFREKLFF.

This clonotype was detected a few times. The rearrangement links TRBV19 to TRBJ2-7; D not resolved. CDR3 size: 13 residues. V was trimmed by 0 bases and J by 5 bases, leaving 8 bases between them. CDR1 and CDR2 (germline): LNHDA, SQIVND (reference sequence). CDR3 loop: CASSIDPRNEQYF. CDR3 DNA: TGTGCCAGTAGTATAGATCCCCGGAACGAGCAGTACTTC.

The chain recombines TRBV29-1 with TRBJ2-4; possibly TRBD2 for D (5 bases). Germline V lookup: CDR1 SQVTM, CDR2 ANQGSEA. Deletions cut 6 bases from V and 5 bases from J, with 14 bases between. This CDR3 is 13 amino acids long. The CDR3 coding sequence is TGCAGCGTCCGTGACGGGGTGGAAAACATTCAGTACTTC. It specifies CSVRDGVENIQYF.

This clonotype was found a few times. The germline gene is not matched at one end of the junction; a read error may be the cause. This chain uses TRBV4-3 with TRBJ1-5, with D hard to call. The CDR3 is 15 amino acids. Germline V gene sequence: CDR1 LGHNA, CDR2 YSLEER. DNA of the CDR3: TGCGCCGGCAGCCAAGATAGAGGGAACGGTCAGCCCCAGCATTTT. Its protein product is CAGSQDRGNGQPQHF.

This clonotype appeared a single time. This sequence joins TRBV27 and TRBJ2-3, with TRBD2 matching over 11 bases. CDR3 length: 19 amino acids. Germline V lookup: CDR1 MNHEY, CDR2 SMNVEV (reference sequence). J lost 4 bases, V lost 4 bases, and 16 bases had no gene match. The DNA of the CDR3 is TGTGCCAGCAGTTCTCAGGTCCGGCCTAGCGGGAGGCTCTCAGATACGCAGTATTTT. Amino acid sequence: CASSSQVRPSGRLSDTQYF.

This clonotype was seen a handful of times. The chain employs TRBV5-6 and TRBJ1-2, with a possible D match to TRBD1 (5 bases). This CDR3 comprises 14 residues. V gave up 3 bases and J gave up 3 bases, with 12 bases separating them. Germline V CDR1 and CDR2: SGHDT, YYEEEE. This CDR3 is CASSSGQAHYGYTF. The CDR3 coding sequence is TGTGCCAGCAGCTCCGGACAAGCGCACTATGGCTACACCTTC. The full variable domain, its missing parts supplied by reference TRBV5-6 and TRBJ1-2, is DAGVTQSPTHLIKTRGQQVTLRCSPKSGHDTVSWYQQALGQGPQFIFQYYEEEERQRGNFPDRFSGHQFPNYSSELNVNALLLGDSALYLCASSSGQAHYGYTFGSGTRLTVV.

This clonotype was counted ten times or more. The chain combines TRBV20-1 with TRBJ2-3; D is unresolved. The ends were cut back, 1 base at V and 2 bases at J, with 7 bases in the middle. This CDR3 is 13 amino acids long. The germline gives CDR1 DFQATT, CDR2 SNEGSKA (reference sequence). CDR3: CSARGAYTDTQYF. CDR3 coding DNA: TGCAGTGCTAGAGGGGCCTACACAGATACGCAGTATTTT.

The sample holds many counts of this clonotype. CDR3: CASSEANDNYGYTF. The CDR3 DNA reads as TGTGCCAGCAGTGAAGCGAACGATAACTATGGCTACACCTTC. J is TRBJ1-2 and V is TRBV2; no definite D call. Trimming cost V 0 bases and J 1 base, with 6 bases left between them. The CDR3 runs to 14 residues. Per germline, CDR1 SNHLY and CDR2 FYNNEI.

V and J are TRBV4-1 and TRBJ1-1; the D is unclear. Germline-derived CDR1 and CDR2 are MGHRA and YSYEKL. The V end was cut by 5 bases, the J end by 5 bases, with 15 bases between. This CDR3 is 14 amino acids long. CDR3 sequence (DNA): TGCGCCAGCAGCACTAGAGTTTCTTTTACTGAAGCTTTCTTT. This sequence encodes CASSTRVSFTEAFF.

The table lists this clonotype with many counts. This chain links TRBV5-5 with TRBJ1-1, with D perhaps matching TRBD1 (6 bases). The CDR3 contains 14 residues. The V end was cut by 3 bases, the J end by 3 bases, with 12 bases between. The germline gives CDR1 SGHKS, CDR2 YYEKEE (reference sequence). The CDR3 reads CASSSNREDTEAFF. In nucleotides, the CDR3 is TGTGCCAGCAGCTCAAACAGGGAAGACACTGAAGCTTTCTTT.

Notes on this clonotype: A much larger clone lies a single base off, so this may be a read error. The V call is TRBV20-1, the J call TRBJ1-1; D is unclear. The V gene lost 1 base and the J gene lost 0 bases, with 6 bases spanning the gap. The germline V gene has CDR1 DFQATT and CDR2 SNEGSKA (reference sequence). This CDR3 spans 13 amino acids. This chain's CDR3 is CSARGPMNTEAFF. The CDR3 DNA is TGCAGTGCTAGAGGTCCAATGAACACTGAAGCTTTCTTT.

Remarks on this clonotype: Since a much larger clone is just one base distant, this may be a read error. This chain joins TRBV6-2 or TRBV6-3 and TRBJ1-1; no firm D call. Looked up from germline, CDR1 is MNHEY and CDR2 is SVGEGT. CDR3 length: 12 amino acids. The CDR3 DNA sequence: TGTGCCAGCAGTTCCGGGAACACTGAAGCTTCCTTT. Translation: CASSSGNTEASF.